Sequencing of this T cell receptor beta chain was carried out in a study of cytomegalovirus exposure and HLA in healthy donors. V was pared by 6 bases and J by 9 bases, with 13 bases of the junction left unmatched. Germline V gives CDR1 SEHNR, CDR2 FQNEAQ (reference sequence). The CDR3 is made up of 15 amino acids. Donors counted as nominally healthy when sampled, yet unrecorded immune exposures were likely. Regarding this clone: Its antigen is still unknown.

PCR primers comprised 60 Vbeta and 13 Jbeta primers. Clones were sequenced by immunoSEQ multiplex PCR, and TCRdb holds only the in-frame ones, with some missing. The sample records about 150,000 clones, around 84% being singletons. Whole-study findings and limits: Investigators reported 150 to 200 TCR beta chains as tied to cytomegalovirus.

The rearrangement links TRBV7-9 to TRBJ2-1; TRBD2 aligns across 8 bases. The TCR sequence derives from a boy between 2 and 10 years old in good health and CMV-seronegative. Input material: PBMCs. The CDR3 DNA follows: TGTGCCAGCAGTCTGAGTCGGGAGGGCATAGGTGAGCAGTTCTTC. The encoded protein is CASSLSREGIGEQFF. Complete variable domain (other parts from reference TRBV7-9 and TRBJ2-1): DTGVSQNPRHKITKRGQNVTFRCDPISEHNRLYWYRQTLGQGPEFLTYFQNEAQLEKSRLLSDRFSAERPKGSFSTLEIQRTEQGDSAMYLCASSLSREGIGEQFFGPGTRLTVL.